This TCR beta chain was observed in a study of blood T cell repertoires in COVID-19. Across the study: T cells, B-cell-depleted T cells, or PBMCs supplied cDNA or gDNA.

Germline assignment: CDR1 SGHRS and CDR2 YFSETQ. After removal of 0 bases from V and 4 bases from J, the junction contained 10 bases not matched to a gene. The length of the CDR3 is 16 residues. Patients of the Seattle cohort, enrolled during active infection, were followed longitudinally. As processed by the authors: Counts of nucleated cells, estimated from reference gene primer amplification, were obtained. TCRdb's copy holds only in-frame clones and misses some; the assay was immunoSEQ multiplex PCR. V, J and clone size derive from that table, while D and trimming were established from the DNA sequence. The data contain some 290,000 clones, about 88% of them seen just once; the ten biggest clones take up 11%.

This sequence joins TRBV5-1 and TRBJ2-7, with TRBD1 identical over 7 bases. Sequencing used peripheral blood. The sequence was collected from a woman aged 25 to 39 with COVID-19, enrolled during active disease. CDR3 region: CASSLVGRGSGYEQYF. DNA for the CDR3: TGCGCCAGCAGCTTGGTCGGCAGGGGGAGTGGGTACGAGCAGTACTTC.